This T cell receptor beta chain was observed in a study of blood T cell repertoires in COVID-19 (dated by TCRdb to 2020 to 2021). Context from the whole study: Collaborator samples came from the United States, Italy and Spain and covered acute and convalescent phases of COVID-19. The material from the prospective study consisted of cDNA or gDNA derived from T cells, B-cell-depleted T cells, or PBMCs. The dataset comprised deeply sampled blood TCRbeta repertoires from subjects exposed to, actively infected with, or recovered from COVID-19. The repertoires were released in a freely available public database meant as a resource for research on the immune response to SARS-CoV-2. The samples were drawn from two sources: the first 160 participants of the ongoing ImmuneRACE study, and 1,254 subjects contributed by 6 global collaborators. A de-identified subject ID, COVID-19 status, age in years and sex were almost always included in the sample metadata. Where available, HLA class I and class II types were obtained from metadata supplied by the sample provider rather than from assay-based typing.

General study outcomes and caveats: The amount of clinical and demographic metadata varied by source and participant and was provided uncurated.

According to the germline V gene, CDR1 reads MDHEN and CDR2 reads SYDVKM. Ends trimmed: V by 1 base, J by 7 bases; bases unmatched to a gene: 5. Including cysteine and phenylalanine, the CDR3 has 14 amino acids. Here the CDR3 DNA is all that survives: 42 bases in frame from base 1. This clone has only a few counts. The antigen this receptor binds is unknown. Base qualities were left out, and no much larger clone turns up one base away. The immunoSEQ Assay, a bias-controlled multiplex PCR, was used to amplify TCRbeta CDR3 regions from genomic DNA. The original methods were these. The number of nucleated cells in each sample was estimated by amplification of reference gene primers within the assay. To quantify the absolute abundance of each unique TCRbeta CDR3 rearrangement, sequence reads were collapsed and filtered. For each sample, productive Simpson clonality was calculated by taking the square root of Simpson's diversity index across productive rearrangements. Drawn from immuneACCESS, this table holds only the in-frame rearrangements with V and J called that TCRdb kept. Clones are partly lost; checked studies trace under half to an unresolved V gene and leave the rest unexplained. The DNA gave D and trimming, while V, J and clone size come from that table. Counted in this sample were about 350,000 clones; approximately 86% of them appeared once. The ten largest clones take up 7.5% to 10% of the sample.

One collaborating source in Seattle enrolled patients while the patients were actively infected and followed the patients over time throughout the course of disease. Each collaborating institution followed its own protocols to collect whole blood in K2EDTA tubes. For TCRbeta analysis, collaborators shipped samples as frozen whole blood, isolated PBMCs, or DNA extracted from either of those sample types. The sequence joins TRBV28 to TRBJ2-3; 7 bases in between match TRBD2. The TCR comes from a man aged 30 to 39 with COVID-19, enrolled during active disease. Sequencing input: peripheral blood. The CDR3 sequence is CASSLYRTRYTQYF. The DNA sequence is TGTGCCAGCAGTTTATACCGGACTAGATATACGCAGTATTTT.